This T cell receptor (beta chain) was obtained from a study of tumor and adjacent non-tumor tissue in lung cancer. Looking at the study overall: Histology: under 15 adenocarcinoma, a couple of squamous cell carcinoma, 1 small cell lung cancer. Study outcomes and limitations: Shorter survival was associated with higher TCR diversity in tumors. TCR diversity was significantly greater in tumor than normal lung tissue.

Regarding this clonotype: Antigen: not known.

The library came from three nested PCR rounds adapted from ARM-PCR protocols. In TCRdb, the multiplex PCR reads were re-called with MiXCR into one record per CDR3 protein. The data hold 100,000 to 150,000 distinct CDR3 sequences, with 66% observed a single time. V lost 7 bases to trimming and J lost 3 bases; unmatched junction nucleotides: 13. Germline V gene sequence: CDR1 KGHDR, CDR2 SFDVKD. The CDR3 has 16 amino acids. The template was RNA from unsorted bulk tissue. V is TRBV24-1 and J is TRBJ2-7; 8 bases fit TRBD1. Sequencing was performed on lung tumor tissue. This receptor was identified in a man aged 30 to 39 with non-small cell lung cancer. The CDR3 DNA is TGTGCCACCAGAAGACAGGGGCCCAACATTTGCTACGAGCAGTACTTC. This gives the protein CATRRQGPNICYEQYF.